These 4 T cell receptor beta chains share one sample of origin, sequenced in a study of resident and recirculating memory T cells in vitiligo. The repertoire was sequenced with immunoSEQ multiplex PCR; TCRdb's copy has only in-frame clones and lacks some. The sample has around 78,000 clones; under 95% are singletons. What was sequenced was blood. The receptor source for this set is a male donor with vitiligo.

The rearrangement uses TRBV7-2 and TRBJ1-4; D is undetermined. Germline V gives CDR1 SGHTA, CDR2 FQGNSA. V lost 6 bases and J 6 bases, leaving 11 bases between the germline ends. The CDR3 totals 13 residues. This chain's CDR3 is CASSFTRDEKLFF. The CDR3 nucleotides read TGTGCCAGCAGTTTCACCCGGGATGAAAAACTGTTTTTT. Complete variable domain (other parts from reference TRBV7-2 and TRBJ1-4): GAGVSQSPSNKVTEKGKDVELRCDPISGHTALYWYRQSLGQGLEFLIYFQGNSAPDKSGLPSDRFSAERTGGSVSTLTIQRTQQEDSAVYLCASSFTRDEKLFFGSGTQLSVL.

Here the CDR3 DNA reads TGCGCCAGCAGCATGACTAGCGGGAGGGCAGGTTACGAGCAGTACTTC. Its translation is CASSMTSGRAGYEQYF. The V call is TRBV5-1, the J call TRBJ2-7, with 14 bases aligning to TRBD2. The V and J ends lost 4 bases and 4 bases, in that order; junction bases with no gene match: 7. The germline V gene encodes CDR1 SGHRS and CDR2 YFSETQ. The CDR3 contains 16 residues. Full variable domain (rest looked up from reference TRBV5-1 and TRBJ2-7): KAGVTQTPRYLIKTRGQQVTLSCSPISGHRSVSWYQQTPGQGLQFLFEYFSETQRNKGNFPGRFSGRQFSNSRSEMNVSTLELGDSALYLCASSMTSGRAGYEQYFGPGTRLTVT.

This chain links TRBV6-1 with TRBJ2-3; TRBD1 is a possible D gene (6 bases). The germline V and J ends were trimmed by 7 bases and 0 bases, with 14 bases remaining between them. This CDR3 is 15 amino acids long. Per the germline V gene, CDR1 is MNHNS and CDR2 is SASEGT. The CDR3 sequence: CASTVTGSSTDTQYF. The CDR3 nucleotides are TGTGCCAGCACCGTGACAGGTTCAAGCACAGATACGCAGTATTTT.

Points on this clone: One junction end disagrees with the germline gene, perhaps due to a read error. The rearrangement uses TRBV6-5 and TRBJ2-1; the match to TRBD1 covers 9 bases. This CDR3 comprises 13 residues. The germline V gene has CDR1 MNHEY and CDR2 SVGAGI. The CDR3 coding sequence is TGTGCCAGCAGTTGGGACAGGGATGATGAACAGTTCTTC. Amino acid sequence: CASSWDRDDEQFF.